This TCR beta chain was identified during a study of blood T cell repertoires in COVID-19. Study-wide background: Donors in the United States, Italy and Spain gave samples during acute or convalescent COVID-19. T cells, B-cell-depleted T cells, or PBMCs provided the cDNA or gDNA that served as material.

As processed by the authors: Cell counts per sample came from amplifying reference gene primers. Clones were read by immunoSEQ multiplex PCR, and TCRdb kept only the in-frame ones, dropping some. V and J calls plus clone size are reproduced from that table; the DNA served to infer D and trimming. The sample holds approximately 340,000 clones; more than 70% are singletons and the top ten take almost 3%. CDR1 and CDR2 (germline): SGHRS, YFSETQ. The CDR3 contains 15 residues. Germline trimming cut 4 bases from V and 4 bases from J; bases unmatched to any gene: 9. The chain has TRBV5-1 and TRBJ2-5, with 8 nucleotides matching TRBD1. The sample taken for sequencing was peripheral blood. The TCR comes from a man in his thirties or forties with active or convalescent COVID-19. This CDR3 reads CASSTLQGAGETQYF. The CDR3 coding sequence is TGCGCCAGCAGCACCCTCCAGGGGGCCGGAGAGACCCAGTACTTC.